Below are 5 T cell receptor beta chains sequenced from a single sample in a study of preoperative IRX-2 immunotherapy in early breast cancer. Treatment of the sample: preoperative locoregional IRX-2 cytokine immunotherapy. TCRdb's copy holds only in-frame clones and misses some; the assay was immunoSEQ multiplex PCR. Of around 43,000 clones in the sample, roughly 77% are singletons; the top ten hold more than 0.9%. The sequenced sample was tumor tissue, obtained after IRX-2 immunotherapy. The receptors originated from a human donor with breast cancer.

The V and J genes are TRBV6-8 and TRBJ2-2; D tentatively fits TRBD1 or TRBD2 (6 bases each). Trimming took 6 bases from V and 4 from J, leaving 12 bases between them. CDR1 is MNHGY, CDR2 SAAAGT, per germline. The CDR3 sequence is 14 residues long. The CDR3 nucleotides read TGTGCCAGCAGGTCCTCGGGGGCCACCGGGGAGCTGTTTTTT. Translated: CASRSSGATGELFF.

This chain links TRBV7-7 with TRBJ2-3; 11 bases agree with TRBD2. The length of the CDR3 is 14 residues. Germline CDR1 and CDR2: SSHAT and FNYEAQ (reference sequence). V was pared by 5 bases and J by 4 bases, with 2 bases of the junction left unmatched. This CDR3 reads CASSTGLAADTQYF. The CDR3 DNA reads as TGTGCCAGCAGCACGGGACTAGCGGCAGATACGCAGTATTTT.

The chain's CDR3 is CASSEQGSAYEQYF. CDR3 sequence (DNA): TGCGCCAGCAGTGAACAGGGGAGTGCATACGAGCAGTACTTC. The chain has TRBV10-2 and TRBJ2-7; 7 nucleotides agree with TRBD1. This CDR3 contains 14 residues. V was clipped by 3 bases and J by 4 bases; unmatched bases: 6. Per the germline V gene, CDR1 is WSHSY and CDR2 is SAAADI.

The chain links TRBV7-7 to TRBJ1-1, with TRBD1 matching 10 bases. In germline, CDR1 is SSHAT, CDR2 FNYEAQ (reference sequence). The trim removed 5 bases at V and 4 bases at J, leaving 7 bases unmatched. CDR3 length: 15 residues. This chain's CDR3 is CASSLWGTGVTEAFF. DNA for the CDR3: TGTGCCAGCAGCCTATGGGGGACAGGGGTCACTGAAGCTTTCTTT.

This chain connects TRBV6-8 to TRBJ2-7; 10 bases match TRBD1. CDR1 and CDR2 from the germline V gene are MNHGY and SAAAGT. The CDR3 totals 16 residues. Trimming cost V 6 bases and J 4 bases; bases outside gene matches: 12. The CDR3 DNA reads as TGTGCCAGCAGCTTCTCCGGGACAGGGGCGCAATACGAGCAGTACTTC. It is translated as CASSFSGTGAQYEQYF.